Shown below are 21 T cell receptor beta chains from a single sample sequenced in a study of blood T cell repertoires in COVID-19. The method was immunoSEQ multiplex PCR; TCRdb's version includes in-frame clones alone and lacks a portion of them. The data show 95,000 to 110,000 clones, approximately 88% seen once. Source material: peripheral blood. The origin of the receptors is a man between 60 and 75 years old with acute or convalescent COVID-19.

V gene TRBV7-9 combines with J gene TRBJ1-3; 7 bases agree with TRBD1. The germline CDR1 and CDR2 sequences are SEHNR and FQNEAQ (reference sequence). This CDR3 is 14 amino acids long. V dropped 9 bases and J dropped 4; count of bases not matched to a gene: 9. Here the CDR3 DNA reads TGTGCCAGTACCCTCGGGACAGTAGGAAACACCATATATTTT. Translating it yields CASTLGTVGNTIYF.

This chain joins TRBV9 and TRBJ2-3; weak D call: TRBD2 (6 bases). The germline CDR1 and CDR2 sequences are SGDLS and YYNGEE. The CDR3 runs to 15 residues. V was shortened by 0 bases and J by 1 base, with 9 bases between the two germline ends. The CDR3 is CASSVAGLRTDTQYF. The CDR3 DNA is TGTGCCAGCAGCGTAGCGGGACTCCGCACAGATACGCAGTATTTT. Drawing the rest from reference TRBV9 and TRBJ2-3, the complete variable domain is DSGVTQTPKHLITATGQRVTLRCSPRSGDLSVYWYQQSLDQGLQFLIQYYNGEERAKGNILERFSAQQFPDLHSELNLSSLELGDSALYFCASSVAGLRTDTQYFGPGTRLTVL.

The rearrangement joins TRBV11-2 to TRBJ1-1, with D unresolved. CDR1 is SGHAT and CDR2 is FQNNGV in the germline V gene. CDR3 length equals 14 residues. Deletions cut 1 base from V and 3 bases from J, with 9 bases between. In DNA, the CDR3 is TGTGCCAGCAGCTTAGCGGCGGGATACACTGAAGCTTTCTTT. Protein: CASSLAAGYTEAFF.

CDR3 sequence (DNA): TGCGCCAGCAGCTTGAATTCCAGATATGACACTGAAGCTTTCTTT. This encodes CASSLNSRYDTEAFF. The rearrangement links TRBV5-1 to TRBJ1-1, with D uncertain. CDR3 length: 15 residues. V lost 1 base and J lost 3, with 13 bases in between. The germline V gene encodes CDR1 SGHRS and CDR2 YFSETQ.

This chain links TRBV28 with TRBJ2-7; D possibly corresponds to TRBD2 (6 bases). Trimming took off 6 bases at V and 0 bases at J, with 15 bases between the two ends. The germline CDR1 and CDR2 sequences are MDHEN and SYDVKM. This CDR3 has 15 residues. Here the CDR3 DNA reads TGTGCCAGCAGCTCCCGCGGGACCGGCTCCTACGAGCAGTACTTC. Amino acid sequence: CASSSRGTGSYEQYF.

The V call is TRBV5-5, the J call TRBJ1-3; D ambiguous. The CDR3 totals 15 residues. Deletions cut 9 bases from V and 0 bases from J, with 16 bases between. From germline, CDR1 is SGHKS and CDR2 YYEKEE (reference sequence). CDR3 sequence: CATTEDLFSGNTIYF. CDR3 coding DNA: TGTGCCACCACGGAGGACCTCTTCTCTGGAAACACCATATATTTT.

The count of this clone is one. The CDR3 region is CASSVRQGNYGYTF. The CDR3 DNA follows: TGTGCCAGCAGCGTTCGACAGGGTAACTATGGCTACACCTTC. V and J are TRBV9 and TRBJ1-2, with 7 bases identical to TRBD1. Germline V CDR1 and CDR2: SGDLS, YYNGEE. With V trimmed by 2 bases and J by 1 base, 2 bases remained unmatched. CDR3 length equals 14 residues.

This clone was counted once. The V call is TRBV29-1, the J call TRBJ1-4, with a possible D match to TRBD1 (5 bases). The V and J ends lost 6 bases and 7 bases respectively, with 15 bases between them. The CDR3 totals 13 residues. In germline, CDR1 is SQVTM, CDR2 ANQGSEA. In DNA form, the CDR3 reads TGCAGCGTGGCAGGGAGGGTTGGTGAAAAACTGTTTTTT. Its protein is CSVAGRVGEKLFF.

Many counts were recorded for this clone. The V gene is TRBV28, the J gene TRBJ2-5; TRBD2 is a possible D gene (5 bases). This CDR3 is built from 12 residues. The V end lost 6 bases, the J end lost 0 bases, and 5 bases lay between the germline ends. From germline, CDR1 is MDHEN and CDR2 SYDVKM. As DNA, the CDR3 is TGTGCCAGCAGGGAGGACCAAGAGACCCAGTACTTC. Protein: CASREDQETQYF.

J is TRBJ1-1 and V is TRBV28, with a weak D call TRBD1 (5 bases). Germline CDR1 and CDR2: MDHEN and SYDVKM. Between the trimmed V and J ends, which lost 5 bases and 4 bases, there was a span of 17 bases. The CDR3 is made up of 15 amino acids. The DNA of the CDR3 is TGTGCCAGCAGTCGGCCATCAACCGGGGGCACTGAAGCTTTCTTT. Its protein is CASSRPSTGGTEAFF.

The rearrangement joins TRBV2 to TRBJ1-6; weak D call: TRBD1 (6 bases). CDR1 and CDR2 (germline): SNHLY, FYNNEI. V was pared by 8 bases and J by 7 bases, with 12 bases between. This CDR3 is built from 13 residues. CDR3 loop: CASAGQQNSPLHF. DNA of the CDR3: TGTGCCAGCGCCGGACAGCAGAATTCACCCCTCCACTTT. Combining the CDR3 with reference TRBV2 and TRBJ1-6 gives the whole variable domain EPEVTQTPSHQVTQMGQEVILRCVPISNHLYFYWYRQILGQKVEFLVSFYNNEISEKSEIFDDQFSVERPDGSNFTLKIRSTKLEDSAMYFCASAGQQNSPLHFGNGTRLTVT.

The chain recombines TRBV29-1 with TRBJ1-1; the D gene is possibly TRBD1 (6 bases). The CDR3 spans 12 residues. Per germline, CDR1 SQVTM and CDR2 ANQGSEA. Trimming cost V 4 bases and J 4 bases, with 10 bases left between them. Here the CDR3 reads CSVGQDGTEAFF. The CDR3 nucleotides are TGCAGCGTTGGACAGGACGGCACTGAAGCTTTCTTT.

The V and J genes are TRBV4-1 and TRBJ2-1, with a tentative D call TRBD2 (5 bases). Germline CDR1 reads MGHRA; CDR2 reads YSYEKL. V was shortened by 5 bases and J by 7 bases, with 24 bases between the two germline ends. This CDR3 contains 17 residues. The CDR3 region has the DNA TGCGCCAGCAGCGCCCGGGTAACTAGTGGCCAAGGGAATGAGCAGTTCTTC. It encodes CASSARVTSGQGNEQFF.

This clone was recorded once. The chain couples TRBV4-1 to TRBJ2-7; TRBD2 matches at 14 bases. The V gene end was trimmed by 4 bases and the J gene end by 3 bases; junction bases not matched to a gene: 14. CDR3 length: 19 residues. The germline gives CDR1 MGHRA, CDR2 YSYEKL. CDR3 DNA sequence: TGCGCCAGCAGCCGCCGGTCTCCCGGACTAGCGGGAGGAAACTACGAGCAGTACTTC. This translates into CASSRRSPGLAGGNYEQYF.

The chain joins TRBV28 to TRBJ2-1; 12 bases are a match to TRBD2. V lost 4 bases to trimming and J lost 4 bases; unmatched junction nucleotides: 5. Germline V CDR1 and CDR2: MDHEN, SYDVKM. This CDR3 contains 16 residues. The chain's CDR3 is CASSSETSGGYNEQFF. Here the CDR3 DNA reads TGTGCCAGCAGTTCCGAGACTAGCGGGGGTTACAATGAGCAGTTCTTC.

The CDR3 DNA sequence: TGTGCCAGAAGCGGTCCCGGGACAGGGACCTACGAGCAGTACGTC. It codes for CARSGPGTGTYEQYV. V usage is TRBV5-3 and J usage is TRBJ2-7; 9 bases line up with TRBD1. TRBV5-3 is known as an ORF, though its function is uncertain. V gave up 4 bases and J gave up 2 bases; unmatched junction bases: 7. This CDR3 has 15 amino acids.

The chain has TRBV6-5 and TRBJ1-6, with no clear D. In germline, CDR1 is MNHEY, CDR2 SVGAGI. Trimming stripped 10 bases from V and 3 bases from J, with 10 bases between. The length of the CDR3 is 13 residues. The CDR3 DNA reads as TGTGCCACCCAGGCAGTCTATAATTCACCCCTCCACTTT. Protein sequence: CATQAVYNSPLHF.

The CDR3 spells CASSSGGQSRTYGYTF. Here the CDR3 DNA reads TGTGCCAGCAGCTCCGGAGGACAGTCAAGAACCTATGGCTACACCTTC. The chain recombines TRBV5-4 with TRBJ1-2; the D gene is possibly TRBD1 (6 bases). This CDR3 region has 16 residues. Trimming removed 3 bases from V and 4 bases from J, with 19 bases in between. Germline assignment: CDR1 SGHNT and CDR2 YYREEE (reference sequence). The full variable domain, rest sourced from reference TRBV5-4 and TRBJ1-2, is ETGVTQSPTHLIKTRGQQVTLRCSSQSGHNTVSWYQQALGQGPQFIFQYYREEENGRGNFPPRFSGLQFPNYSSELNVNALELDDSALYLCASSSGGQSRTYGYTFGSGTRLTVV.

The chain joins TRBV5-5 to TRBJ2-2; D unclear. Trimming pared 1 base from V and 0 bases from J, leaving 10 bases between. CDR3 length: 16 amino acids. Germline CDR1 and CDR2: SGHKS and YYEKEE (reference sequence). DNA for the CDR3: TGTGCCAGCAGCTTGCCACGGTCCTCGAACACCGGGGAGCTGTTTTTT. Its translation: CASSLPRSSNTGELFF.

This chain uses TRBV19 with TRBJ2-3; a possible D gene is TRBD1 (7 bases). The CDR3 is 17 amino acids. V was clipped by 3 bases and J by 2 bases, with 18 bases between them. Germline-derived CDR1 and CDR2 are LNHDA and SQIVND (reference sequence). The CDR3 sequence: CASSIPRGDFYTDTQYF. CDR3 nucleotides: TGTGCCAGTAGTATCCCCAGGGGGGATTTTTACACAGATACGCAGTATTTT.

The rearrangement uses TRBV27 and TRBJ1-5; 7 nucleotides line up with TRBD1. Germline V gives CDR1 MNHEY, CDR2 SMNVEV (reference sequence). The CDR3 has 13 residues. With 2 bases clipped from V and 5 bases from J, the junction kept 0 bases outside the gene matches. CDR3 loop: CASSLTGDQPQHF. CDR3 DNA sequence: TGTGCCAGCAGTTTAACAGGGGATCAGCCCCAGCATTTT.